This TCR beta chain was captured by sequencing in a study of T cells in Graves' hyperthyroidism and ophthalmopathy. The sample holds many counts of this clonotype. The antigen is not known. Patients aged 18 to 65 had newly diagnosed hyperthyroidism lasting under 2 months. Overall study results and limits: Prediction of ophthalmopathy progression came a median approximately 7 months pre-onset. Appearing also in blood were most of the thyroid clonotypes expanded above 0.001.

RNA transcripts provided the source from which TCR beta CDR3 regions were amplified. A set of HTBI primers served as the primers for a first-round RT-PCR of the TCR CDR3. TCRdb re-analysed the multiplex PCR reads in MiXCR, keeping a single row per CDR3 protein. The sample records fewer than 350,000 distinct CDR3 sequences, approximately 18% being singletons. Germline V gene lookup returns CDR1 DFQATT and CDR2 SNEGSKA (reference sequence). V lost 6 bases and J lost 2; bases outside the gene matches: 14. CDR3 length equals 17 residues. The gene calls are TRBV20-1 and TRBJ2-3, with 10 bases that match TRBD2. The receptor's source is a woman in her 50s with Graves' hyperthyroidism. The material sequenced was blood. CDR3 nucleotide sequence: TGCAGTGCAAAGAGGCGGGATAGCGGGGGGCCCACAGATACGCAGTATTTT. Translating gives CSAKRRDSGGPTDTQYF.